Below are 8 T cell receptor beta chains sequenced from a single sample in a study of long-term antiretroviral therapy in people with HIV. With survey level as its setting, the immunoSEQ assay was v3.0. Only in-frame clones appear in the TCRdb table, and some are missing; sequencing was by immunoSEQ multiplex PCR. The table records tens of thousands of clones, over 85% of them present only once. The sequencing used unsorted PBMCs, collected 1.8 years after starting antiretroviral therapy. The receptors stem from a woman in her late teens or twenties with HIV.

The chain is built from TRBV28 and TRBJ1-2; 9 bases line up with TRBD1. The ends lost 5 bases at V and 7 bases at J; junction bases unmatched: 8. The CDR3 runs to 14 residues. CDR1 and CDR2 (germline): MDHEN, SYDVKM. The CDR3 is CASSKQGALGGYTF. Here the CDR3 DNA reads TGTGCCAGCAGTAAACAGGGGGCGTTGGGTGGCTACACCTTC.

This clone appeared once. The chain joins TRBV28 to TRBJ1-2, with TRBD1 as a possible D gene (5 bases). The length of the CDR3 is 15 residues. Trimming pared 6 bases from V and 2 bases from J, leaving 16 bases between. Germline CDR1 MDHEN, CDR2 SYDVKM. CDR3 sequence: CASRGSGGANYGYTF. DNA for the CDR3: TGTGCCAGCAGGGGTTCGGGAGGGGCAAACTATGGCTACACCTTC.

The genes are TRBV27 and TRBJ2-7; 7 nucleotides line up with TRBD1. Germline lookup yields CDR1 MNHEY and CDR2 SMNVEV (reference sequence). This CDR3 contains 14 residues. V dropped 6 bases and J dropped 6; count of bases not matched to a gene: 11. The CDR3 DNA is TGTGCCAGCAGAGTGGGACAGCTCTTCCCCGAGCAGTACTTC. It encodes CASRVGQLFPEQYF.

This rearrangement joins TRBV5-1 to TRBJ2-3; D perhaps matches TRBD1 (6 bases). CDR1 and CDR2 from the germline V gene are SGHRS and YFSETQ. The CDR3 is 15 amino acids. V lost 0 bases and J 3 bases, leaving 11 bases between the germline ends. The CDR3 loop reads CASSLERTATDTQYF. The CDR3 DNA is TGCGCCAGCAGCTTGGAGCGGACAGCGACAGATACGCAGTATTTT.

This chain connects TRBV11-2 to TRBJ2-1; a possible D gene is TRBD1 (5 bases). V lost 6 bases and J lost 10, with 13 bases in between. CDR3 size: 12 residues. Germline CDR1 reads SGHAT; CDR2 reads FQNNGV. The CDR3 bases are TGTGCCAGCAGTATCGACAGAACGGAGCAGTTCTTC. As protein: CASSIDRTEQFF.

The rearrangement joins TRBV4-3 to TRBJ2-1; 12 bases agree with TRBD1. The germline V gene has CDR1 LGHNA and CDR2 YSLEER. V lost 4 bases and J lost 7; bases outside the gene matches: 5. The CDR3 contains 15 residues. The CDR3, as DNA: TGCGCCAGCAGCCGAGGGACAGGGGGCACAAATGAGCAGTTCTTC. This gives the protein CASSRGTGGTNEQFF.

V is TRBV19 and J is TRBJ2-2, with a tentative D call TRBD1 (6 bases). This CDR3 has 14 amino acids. V was pared by 5 bases and J by 1 base, with 8 bases between. Germline V gene lookup returns CDR1 LNHDA and CDR2 SQIVND (reference sequence). This CDR3 reads CASSSTGNTGELFF. DNA for the CDR3: TGTGCCAGTAGTTCGACAGGGAACACCGGGGAGCTGTTTTTT.

The DNA of the CDR3 is TGTGCCAGCAGCTCATACCCCGCAGGGAGATTGGCTAGAGTGGGCAGCAATCAGCCCCAGCATTTT. It yields the protein CASSSYPAGRLARVGSNQPQHF. The rearrangement joins TRBV27 to TRBJ1-5; TRBD1 is a possible D gene (5 bases). The CDR3 loop spans 22 amino acids. CDR1 and CDR2 (germline): MNHEY, SMNVEV (reference sequence). Trimming cost V 6 bases and J 1 base, with 34 bases left between them.